This T cell receptor (beta chain) originates from a study of TIL therapy for anti-PD-1-resistant metastatic lung cancer. Study-wide context: Tumor harvest preceded PD-1/PD-L1 blockade, followed by nivolumab treatment.

Sequencing used immunoSEQ v3. Method: immunoSEQ multiplex PCR; TCRdb's copy keeps in-frame clones and lacks some. Found here are tens of thousands of clones, under 80% of them singletons; the top ten hold nearly 7.5%. V shed 1 base, J shed 4 bases, and the junction held 5 bases outside the gene matches. CDR3 length equals 15 residues. Looked up from germline, CDR1 is SGDLS and CDR2 is YYNGEE. Documented time point: pre-treatment sample, taken before nivolumab and TIL therapy. The sequencing used blood, collected at baseline. The clonotype was recovered from a person aged 25 to 79 with non-small cell lung cancer. V gene TRBV9 combines with J gene TRBJ1-2; 9 bases are shared with TRBD1. CDR3 loop: CASSVLDRGTYGYTF. CDR3 nucleotides: TGTGCCAGCAGCGTATTGGACAGGGGAACCTATGGCTACACCTTC.